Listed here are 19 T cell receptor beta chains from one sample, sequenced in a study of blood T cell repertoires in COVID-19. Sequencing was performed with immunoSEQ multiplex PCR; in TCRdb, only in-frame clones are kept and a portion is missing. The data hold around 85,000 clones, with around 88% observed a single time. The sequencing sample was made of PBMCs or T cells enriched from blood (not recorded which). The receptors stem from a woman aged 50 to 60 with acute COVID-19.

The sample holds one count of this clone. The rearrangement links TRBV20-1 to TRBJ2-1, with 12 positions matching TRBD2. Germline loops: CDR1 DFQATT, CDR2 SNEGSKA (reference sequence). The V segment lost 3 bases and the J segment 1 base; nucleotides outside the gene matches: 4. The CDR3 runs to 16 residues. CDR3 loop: CSASATSGGSYNEQFF. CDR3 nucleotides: TGCAGTGCTAGTGCTACTAGCGGGGGGTCCTACAATGAGCAGTTCTTC.

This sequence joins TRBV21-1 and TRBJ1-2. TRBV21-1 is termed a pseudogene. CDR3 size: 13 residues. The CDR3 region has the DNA TGTGCCAGCAGAAACGGTGGCGGCGGCGGCTACACCTTC. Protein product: CASRNGGGGGYTF.

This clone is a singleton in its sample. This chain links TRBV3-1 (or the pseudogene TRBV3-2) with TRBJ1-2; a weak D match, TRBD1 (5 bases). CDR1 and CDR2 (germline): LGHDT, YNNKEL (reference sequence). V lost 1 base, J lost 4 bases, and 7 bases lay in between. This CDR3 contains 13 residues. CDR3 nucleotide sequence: TGTGCCAGCAGCCAAGCGGGGGTCTATGGCTACACCTTC. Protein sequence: CASSQAGVYGYTF.

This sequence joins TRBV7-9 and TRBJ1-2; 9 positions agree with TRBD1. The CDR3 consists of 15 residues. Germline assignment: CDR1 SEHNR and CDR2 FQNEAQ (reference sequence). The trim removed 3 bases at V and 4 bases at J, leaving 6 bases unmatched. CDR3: CASSLRDRASYGYTF. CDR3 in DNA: TGTGCCAGCAGCTTGCGGGACAGGGCATCCTATGGCTACACCTTC.

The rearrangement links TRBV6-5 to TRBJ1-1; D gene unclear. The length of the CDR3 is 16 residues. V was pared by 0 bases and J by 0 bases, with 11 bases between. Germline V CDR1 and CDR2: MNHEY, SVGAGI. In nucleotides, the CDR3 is TGTGCCAGCAGTTACTCGCCGAACAGAATGAACACTGAAGCTTTCTTT. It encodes CASSYSPNRMNTEAFF.

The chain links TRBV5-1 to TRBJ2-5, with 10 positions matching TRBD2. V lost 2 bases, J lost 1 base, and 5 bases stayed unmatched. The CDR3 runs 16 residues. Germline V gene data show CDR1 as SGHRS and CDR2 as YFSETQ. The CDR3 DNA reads TGCGCCAGCAGCTTTATGATAGCGGGAGGCCAAGAGACCCAGTACTTC. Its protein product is CASSFMIAGGQETQYF.

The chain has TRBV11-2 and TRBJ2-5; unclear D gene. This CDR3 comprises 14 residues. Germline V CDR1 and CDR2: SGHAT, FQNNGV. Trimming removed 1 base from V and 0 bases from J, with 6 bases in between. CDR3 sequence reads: CASSLGSDQETQYF. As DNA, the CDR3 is TGTGCCAGCAGCTTAGGCAGTGACCAAGAGACCCAGTACTTC.

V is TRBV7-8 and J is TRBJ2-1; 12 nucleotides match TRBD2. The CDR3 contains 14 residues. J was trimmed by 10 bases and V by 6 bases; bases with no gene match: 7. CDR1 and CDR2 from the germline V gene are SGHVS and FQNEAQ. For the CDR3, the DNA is TGTGCCAGCAGGCTAGCGGGAGGGCCGTGGGAGCAGTTCTTC. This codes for CASRLAGGPWEQFF.

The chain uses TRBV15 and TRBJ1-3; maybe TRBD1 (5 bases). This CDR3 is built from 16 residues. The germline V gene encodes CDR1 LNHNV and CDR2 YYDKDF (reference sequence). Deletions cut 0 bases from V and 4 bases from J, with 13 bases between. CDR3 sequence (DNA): TGTGCCACCAGCAGAGATCTGGGGGGTACAGGAAACACCATATATTTT. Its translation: CATSRDLGGTGNTIYF.

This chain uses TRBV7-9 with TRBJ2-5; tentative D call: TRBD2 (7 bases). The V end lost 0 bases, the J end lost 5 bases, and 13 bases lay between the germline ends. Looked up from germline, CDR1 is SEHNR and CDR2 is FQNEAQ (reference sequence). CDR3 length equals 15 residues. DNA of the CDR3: TGTGCCAGCAGCTTAGCGTCGGGGGGCATGGAGACCCAGTACTTC. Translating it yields CASSLASGGMETQYF.

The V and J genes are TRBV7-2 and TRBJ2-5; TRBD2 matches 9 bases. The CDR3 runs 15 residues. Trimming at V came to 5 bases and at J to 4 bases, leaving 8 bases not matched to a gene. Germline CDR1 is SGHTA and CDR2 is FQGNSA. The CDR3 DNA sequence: TGTGCCAGCAGCCCCCAAGCGGGAGGTACAGAGACCCAGTACTTC. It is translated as CASSPQAGGTETQYF.

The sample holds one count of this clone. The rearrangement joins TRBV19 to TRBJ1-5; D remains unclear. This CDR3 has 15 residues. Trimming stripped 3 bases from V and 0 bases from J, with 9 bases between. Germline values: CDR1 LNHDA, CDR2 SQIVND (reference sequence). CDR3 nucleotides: TGTGCCAGTAGTATCTCGCAGAATAGCAATCAGCCCCAGCATTTT. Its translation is CASSISQNSNQPQHF.

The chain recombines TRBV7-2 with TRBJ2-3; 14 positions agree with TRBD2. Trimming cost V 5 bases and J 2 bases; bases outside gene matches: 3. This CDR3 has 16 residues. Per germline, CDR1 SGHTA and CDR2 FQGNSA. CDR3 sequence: CASSTGLAGDTDTQYF. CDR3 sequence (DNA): TGTGCCAGCAGCACGGGACTAGCGGGAGACACAGATACGCAGTATTTT. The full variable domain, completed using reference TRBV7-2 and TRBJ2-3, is GAGVSQSPSNKVTEKGKDVELRCDPISGHTALYWYRQSLGQGLEFLIYFQGNSAPDKSGLPSDRFSAERTGGSVSTLTIQRTQQEDSAVYLCASSTGLAGDTDTQYFGPGTRLTVL.

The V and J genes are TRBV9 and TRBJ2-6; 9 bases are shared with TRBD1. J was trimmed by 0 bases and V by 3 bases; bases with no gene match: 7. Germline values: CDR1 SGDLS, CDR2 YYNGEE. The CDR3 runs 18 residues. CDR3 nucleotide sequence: TGTGCCAGCAGCGCAGGACAGGGGACAACCTCTGGGGCCAACGTCCTGACTTTC. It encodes CASSAGQGTTSGANVLTF.

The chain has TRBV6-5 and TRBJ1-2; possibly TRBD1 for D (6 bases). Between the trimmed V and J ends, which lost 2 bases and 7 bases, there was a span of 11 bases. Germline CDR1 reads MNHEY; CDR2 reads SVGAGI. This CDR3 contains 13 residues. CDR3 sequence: CASSYAQGLGYTF. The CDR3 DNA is TGTGCCAGCAGTTACGCTCAGGGGCTTGGCTACACCTTC.

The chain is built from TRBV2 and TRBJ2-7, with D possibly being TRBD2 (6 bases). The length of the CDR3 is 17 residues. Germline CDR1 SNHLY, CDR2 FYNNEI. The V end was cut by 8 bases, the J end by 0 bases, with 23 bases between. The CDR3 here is CASGGVLDITYSYEQYF. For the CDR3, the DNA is TGTGCCAGCGGCGGGGTTTTAGATATTACCTACTCCTACGAGCAGTACTTC.

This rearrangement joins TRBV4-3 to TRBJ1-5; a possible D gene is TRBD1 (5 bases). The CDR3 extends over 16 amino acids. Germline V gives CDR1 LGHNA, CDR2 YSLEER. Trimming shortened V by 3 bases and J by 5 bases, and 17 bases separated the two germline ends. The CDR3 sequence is CASSQSLARGDQPQHF. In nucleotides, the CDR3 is TGCGCCAGCAGCCAGTCCCTGGCCCGGGGGGATCAGCCCCAGCATTTT.

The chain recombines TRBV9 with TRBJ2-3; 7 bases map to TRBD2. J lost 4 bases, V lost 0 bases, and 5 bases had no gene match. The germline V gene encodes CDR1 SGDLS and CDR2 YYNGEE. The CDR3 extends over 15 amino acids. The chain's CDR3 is CASSVGAGDSDTQYF. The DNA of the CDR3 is TGTGCCAGCAGCGTAGGTGCGGGGGATTCAGATACGCAGTATTTT.

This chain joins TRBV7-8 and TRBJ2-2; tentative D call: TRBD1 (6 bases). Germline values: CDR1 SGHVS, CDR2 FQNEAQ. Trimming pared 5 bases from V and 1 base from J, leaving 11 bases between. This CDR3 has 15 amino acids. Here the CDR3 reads CASSALTGNTGELFF. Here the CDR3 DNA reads TGTGCCAGCAGCGCCCTGACAGGGAACACCGGGGAGCTGTTTTTT.